This paragraph covers one T cell receptor beta chain sequence. Which antigen it targets is not known. Base quality data are lacking; no much larger clone is found one base away. TCRbeta CDR3 regions were amplified from genomic DNA by means of the immunoSEQ Assay, a bias-controlled multiplex PCR. The source study handled its data this way. Within the assay, amplification of reference gene primers was used to estimate how many nucleated cells each sample contained. To quantify the absolute abundance of each unique TCRbeta CDR3 rearrangement, sequence reads were collapsed and filtered. For each sample, productive Simpson clonality was calculated as the square root of Simpson's diversity index over productive rearrangements. Sourced from immuneACCESS, this table was stored by TCRdb with only in-frame sequences that have V and J called. A share of the clones is absent; for the studies checked, an unresolved V gene accounts for under half, and the remainder has no known explanation. The V and J calls and the clone size are those of that table, but D and trimming were determined from the DNA. This sample gives some 100,000 clones in total; about 80% of them show up just once. Roughly 29% of the sample comes from the top ten.

The sample is drawn from a study of blood T cell repertoires in COVID-19 (dated by TCRdb to about 2020). Turning to the overall study: Samples from collaborators originated in the United States, Italy and Spain and spanned both the acute and convalescent phases of COVID-19. HLA class I and class II types, where available, came from metadata supplied by the sample provider rather than from assay-based typing. Samples came from the ongoing ImmuneRACE study (first 160 participants) plus 1,254 subjects from 6 global collaborators. The material from the prospective study consisted of cDNA or gDNA derived from T cells, B-cell-depleted T cells, or PBMCs. A de-identified subject ID, COVID-19 status, age in years and sex were almost always included in the sample metadata. A freely available public database, intended as a resource for researchers studying the immune response to SARS-CoV-2, is where the repertoires were released. Deeply sampled blood TCRbeta repertoires from subjects exposed to, actively infected with, or recovered from COVID-19 were included in the dataset. The full study reports these points: Clinical and demographic metadata were provided uncurated, with the amount varying by source and participant.

Collaborating institutions collected whole blood in K2EDTA tubes following their own protocols. For TCRbeta analysis, collaborators shipped samples in one of three forms: frozen whole blood, isolated PBMCs, or DNA extracted from either of those sample types. The cysteine opens and the phenylalanine closes a CDR3 of 19 amino acids. Only the CDR3 DNA is retained, 57 bases long and in frame from the first base. V loses 0 bases, J loses 0 bases, and the germline ends lie 16 bases apart. CDR1 is given as SGHDT and CDR2 as YYEEEE, both from the germline V gene. Recombination connected TRBV5-6 to TRBJ2-6; a tentative D match to TRBD2 spans 5 bases. The source material was peripheral blood. The TCR originated in an older man with active or convalescent COVID-19. The CDR3 loop reads CASSLAGDPLNSGANVLTF. The nucleotides read TGTGCCAGCAGCTTGGCCGGGGATCCACTAAACTCTGGGGCCAACGTCCTGACTTTC.